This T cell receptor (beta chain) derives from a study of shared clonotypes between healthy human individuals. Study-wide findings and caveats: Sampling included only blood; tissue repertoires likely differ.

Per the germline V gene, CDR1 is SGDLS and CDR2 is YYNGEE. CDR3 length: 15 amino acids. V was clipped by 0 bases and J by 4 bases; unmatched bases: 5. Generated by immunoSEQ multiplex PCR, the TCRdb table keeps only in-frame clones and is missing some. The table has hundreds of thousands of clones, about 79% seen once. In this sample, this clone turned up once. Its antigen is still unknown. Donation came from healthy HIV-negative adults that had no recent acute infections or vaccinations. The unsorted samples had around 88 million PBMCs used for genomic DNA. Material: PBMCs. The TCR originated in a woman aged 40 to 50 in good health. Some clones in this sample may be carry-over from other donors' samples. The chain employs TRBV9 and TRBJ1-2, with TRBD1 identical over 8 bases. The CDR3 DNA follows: TGTGCCAGCAGCGTAGGTACAGGGGGTATCTATGGCTACACCTTC. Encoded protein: CASSVGTGGIYGYTF.